These 16 T cell receptor beta chains were all obtained from the same sample, sequenced in a study of shared clonotypes between healthy human individuals. Assay: immunoSEQ multiplex PCR; the TCRdb copy retains only in-frame clones and omits some. The sample has approximately 350,000 clones; 90% to 97% are singletons. Sequences were obtained from memory CD8+ T cells sorted from blood. Documented subset: CD45RO+ cells pooled with CCR7-negative TemRA cells. These receptor sequences come from a man aged 30 to 45 in good health.

This chain connects TRBV20-1 to TRBJ2-7; TRBD1 or TRBD2 may be the D gene (5 bases each). The CDR3 consists of 11 residues. Germline loops: CDR1 DFQATT, CDR2 SNEGSKA (reference sequence). The CDR3 spells CALRGEHEQYF. Here the CDR3 DNA reads TGCGCGCTCCGAGGGGAACACGAGCAGTACTTC.

This chain joins TRBV30 and TRBJ2-1; weak D call: TRBD2 (6 bases). Germline V CDR1 and CDR2: GTSNPN, SVGIG (reference sequence). Trimming took off 1 base at V and 5 bases at J, with 9 bases between the two ends. CDR3 length: 13 amino acids. The CDR3: CAWSGTTNNEQFF. CDR3 nucleotides: TGTGCCTGGAGTGGGACTACCAACAATGAGCAGTTCTTC.

The chain has TRBV7-9 and TRBJ1-4; the D gene is possibly TRBD1 (5 bases). The germline gives CDR1 SEHNR, CDR2 FQNEAQ (reference sequence). The CDR3 spans 16 residues. V lost 1 base to trimming and J lost 0 bases, with 9 bases between them. In nucleotides, the CDR3 is TGTGCCAGCAGCTTAGGGGCGGGGGCAACTAATGAAAAACTGTTTTTT. This translates into CASSLGAGATNEKLFF.

The chain joins TRBV7-8 to TRBJ2-1; TRBD2 aligns across 12 bases. V lost 2 bases, J lost 4 bases, and 9 bases stayed unmatched. The V gene's germline CDR1 is SGHVS and CDR2 FQNEAQ. CDR3 size: 18 residues. As DNA, the CDR3 is TGTGCCAGCAGCTTACCCTGGACTAGCGGGACGGGGTACAATGAGCAGTTCTTC. As protein: CASSLPWTSGTGYNEQFF.

This clone was seen only a few times. This chain links TRBV6-1 with TRBJ2-2, with D perhaps being TRBD1 or TRBD2 (6 bases each). CDR3 length equals 15 residues. V shed 6 bases and J shed 3 bases, with 14 bases lying between them. CDR1 is MNHNS and CDR2 is SASEGT in the germline V gene. CDR3: CASRGGTHYTGELFF. CDR3 in DNA: TGTGCCAGCAGGGGCGGGACACACTACACCGGGGAGCTGTTTTTT.

V is TRBV5-6 and J is TRBJ2-3; D unclear. Germline CDR1 SGHDT, CDR2 YYEEEE. The CDR3 spans 13 residues. V dropped 2 bases and J dropped 8 bases, with 12 bases sitting between them. CDR3 loop: CASSLRGAVTQYF. CDR3 nucleotide sequence: TGTGCCAGCAGCTTAAGAGGCGCTGTTACGCAGTATTTT. Full variable domain (outside the CDR3, taken from reference TRBV5-6 and TRBJ2-3): DAGVTQSPTHLIKTRGQQVTLRCSPKSGHDTVSWYQQALGQGPQFIFQYYEEEERQRGNFPDRFSGHQFPNYSSELNVNALLLGDSALYLCASSLRGAVTQYFGPGTRLTVL.

A word on this clone: In the same sample, other DNA sequences code for this CDR3. V usage is TRBV6-5 and J usage is TRBJ1-1; a weak D match, TRBD1 (6 bases). Trimming removed 2 bases from V and 5 bases from J, with 9 bases in between. The germline CDR1 and CDR2 sequences are MNHEY and SVGAGI. This CDR3 contains 13 residues. Here the CDR3 reads CASSYLRGTEAFF. Here the CDR3 DNA reads TGTGCCAGCAGTTACCTCAGGGGTACTGAAGCTTTCTTT.

The V gene is TRBV25-1, the J gene TRBJ2-4; D perhaps matches TRBD1 (5 bases). Looked up from germline, CDR1 is MGHDK and CDR2 is SYGVNS. V gave up 6 bases and J gave up 7 bases, with 16 bases separating them. The CDR3 loop spans 14 amino acids. In DNA form, the CDR3 reads TGTGCCAGCAGCCCTCGGACACGGTATAACATTCAGTACTTC. This encodes CASSPRTRYNIQYF.

V is TRBV2 and J is TRBJ2-5, with TRBD2 matching 8 bases. Looked up from germline, CDR1 is SNHLY and CDR2 is FYNNEI. This CDR3 is 14 amino acids long. After removal of 4 bases from V and 8 bases from J, the junction contained 9 bases not matched to a gene. This chain's CDR3 is CASSGDGRGKTQYF. CDR3 DNA: TGTGCCAGCAGTGGGGACGGGAGGGGCAAAACCCAGTACTTC.

The chain links TRBV28 to TRBJ2-4, with 8 nucleotides matching TRBD1. The ends lost 6 bases at V and 6 bases at J; junction bases unmatched: 13. The germline gives CDR1 MDHEN, CDR2 SYDVKM. This CDR3 comprises 16 residues. DNA for the CDR3: TGTGCCAGCAGGAGAAACCCCAGGGGGCAGATAAACATTCAGTACTTC. It codes for CASRRNPRGQINIQYF. Combining the CDR3 with reference TRBV28 and TRBJ2-4 gives the whole variable domain DVKVTQSSRYLVKRTGEKVFLECVQDMDHENMFWYRQDPGLGLRLIYFSYDVKMKEKGDIPEGYSVSREKKERFSLILESASTNQTSMYLCASRRNPRGQINIQYFGAGTRLSVL.

V gene TRBV6-6 combines with J gene TRBJ2-6; no definite D call. The germline V and J ends were trimmed by 7 bases and 2 bases, with 12 bases remaining between them. The germline gives CDR1 MNHNY, CDR2 SVGAGI (reference sequence). This CDR3 contains 15 residues. The CDR3 loop is CASIPGNPGANVLTF. Written as DNA, the CDR3 is TGTGCCAGCATCCCTGGCAATCCTGGGGCCAACGTCCTGACTTTC.

The chain employs TRBV19 and TRBJ2-2; no definite D call. This CDR3 is 15 amino acids long. Germline loops: CDR1 LNHDA, CDR2 SQIVND (reference sequence). V was pared by 9 bases and J by 3 bases, with 17 bases between. The CDR3 spells CASQTFDFYTGELFF. The CDR3 DNA is TGTGCCAGCCAAACCTTCGACTTCTACACCGGGGAGCTGTTTTTT.

The gene calls are TRBV9 and TRBJ2-6, with a possible D match to TRBD2 (5 bases). The germline gives CDR1 SGDLS, CDR2 YYNGEE. This CDR3 is built from 15 residues. V gave up 1 base and J gave up 2 bases, with 7 bases separating them. CDR3 nucleotide sequence: TGTGCCAGCAGCGTACGGGGAACTGGGGCCAACGTCCTGACTTTC. Translation gives CASSVRGTGANVLTF.

V gene TRBV6-1 combines with J gene TRBJ2-3; 10 bases align to TRBD2. CDR1 is MNHNS and CDR2 is SASEGT in the germline V gene. The CDR3 loop spans 20 amino acids. With V trimmed by 2 bases and J by 4 bases, 18 bases remained unmatched. The CDR3 spells CASSEKASGRAYQAPDTQYF. In nucleotides, the CDR3 is TGTGCCAGCAGTGAAAAGGCTAGCGGGAGAGCTTACCAGGCCCCAGATACGCAGTATTTT.

The table lists this clone with a count of one. The chain couples TRBV14 to TRBJ2-1, with a possible D match to TRBD2 (6 bases). Germline V gene lookup returns CDR1 SGHDN and CDR2 FVKESK. CDR3 length: 14 residues. V lost 3 bases and J lost 5, with 11 bases in between. In nucleotides, the CDR3 is TGTGCCAGCAGCCACAAGGGGAGGCACAATGAGCAGTTCTTC. It encodes CASSHKGRHNEQFF.

The chain employs TRBV9 and TRBJ2-2; 7 bases agree with TRBD1. V trimming: 8 bases; J trimming: 4 bases; junction bases outside the gene matches: 5. This CDR3 is 13 amino acids long. The germline gives CDR1 SGDLS, CDR2 YYNGEE. This CDR3 is CASSRQGTGELFF. DNA of the CDR3: TGTGCCAGTAGTAGACAGGGCACCGGGGAGCTGTTTTTT.